The 31 T cell receptor beta chains reported below all come from one sample, sequenced in a study of PD-1 blockade in classical Hodgkin lymphoma. The time point here: newly diagnosed, previously untreated cHL patient sample. Thawed PBMCs yielded CD4+ T cells through magnetic negative selection. Data came from immunoSEQ multiplex PCR; TCRdb stores just in-frame clones and leaves some out. The repertoire has approximately 35,000 clones, approximately 90% of them found once; the top ten carry approximately 0.22%. Sequences were obtained from CD4+ T cells from blood. The receptors originated from a human donor with classical Hodgkin lymphoma.

The chain couples TRBV30 to TRBJ1-2; 8 positions match TRBD1. The CDR3 runs 14 residues. The junction had 17 bases not matched to a gene; V was cut back by 4 bases and J by 13 bases. CDR1 and CDR2 (germline): GTSNPN, SVGIG (reference sequence). The CDR3 reads CAWNKPRTGWSPTF. The CDR3 DNA reads as TGTGCCTGGAATAAACCCAGGACAGGGTGGTCTCCCACCTTC.

The chain uses TRBV18 and TRBJ1-6; TRBD1 matches 7 bases. From germline, CDR1 is KGHSH and CDR2 LQKENI. V lost 4 bases and J lost 7; bases outside the gene matches: 4. CDR3 length: 14 residues. The CDR3 sequence: CASSRDRVNSPLHF. Here the CDR3 DNA reads TGTGCCAGCTCACGCGACAGGGTGAATTCACCCCTCCACTTT. Looking up the rest from reference TRBV18 and TRBJ1-6 gives the full variable domain: NAGVMQNPRHLVRRRGQEARLRCSPMKGHSHVYWYRQLPEEGLKFMVYLQKENIIDESGMPKERFSAEFPKEGPSILRIQQVVRGDSAAYFCASSRDRVNSPLHFGNGTRLTVT.

This rearrangement joins TRBV9 to TRBJ1-5; possible D gene TRBD1, 5 bases. The V end was cut by 0 bases, the J end by 4 bases, with 14 bases between. Germline V lookup: CDR1 SGDLS, CDR2 YYNGEE. This CDR3 is built from 16 residues. The CDR3 nucleotides read TGTGCCAGCAGCGTAGGTCCAGGGACCAAAAATCAGCCCCAGCATTTT. This sequence encodes CASSVGPGTKNQPQHF.

This chain connects TRBV6-5 to TRBJ1-1; TRBD1 matches at 7 bases. J lost 2 bases, V lost 7 bases, and 7 bases had no gene match. CDR1 MNHEY and CDR2 SVGAGI come from the germline V gene. CDR3 size: 14 residues. Here the CDR3 reads CASNRGNGNTEAFF. CDR3 DNA: TGTGCCAGCAACAGGGGAAATGGAAACACTGAAGCTTTCTTT.

Comments on this clone: The junction differs from germline at one of its ends, possibly a read error. The chain carries TRBV14 and TRBJ1-1, with TRBD1 as a possible D gene (6 bases). The CDR3 runs to 15 residues. Per germline, CDR1 SGHDN and CDR2 FVKESK. The CDR3 DNA reads TGTGCCAGCAGCCAAGAATACAGGGCGAACGCTGAAGCTTTCTTT. Its translation: CASSQEYRANAEAFF. Full variable domain (remainder filled in from reference TRBV14 and TRBJ1-1): EAGVTQFPSHSVIEKGQTVTLRCDPISGHDNLYWYRRVMGKEIKFLLHFVKESKQDESGMPNNRFLAERTGGTYSTLKVQPAELEDSGVYFCASSQEYRANAEAFFGQGTRLTVV.

This clone was detected a few times. This chain joins TRBV15 and TRBJ1-3; D unresolved. With 1 base removed from V and 0 bases from J, the gap between germline ends came to 10 bases. Germline values: CDR1 LNHNV, CDR2 YYDKDF (reference sequence). This CDR3 comprises 16 residues. DNA of the CDR3: TGTGCCACCAGCAGAGTTTTGACAAGCTCTGGAAACACCATATATTTT. Translating gives CATSRVLTSSGNTIYF.

V gene TRBV19 combines with J gene TRBJ1-2; 10 bases are shared with TRBD1. Germline V gives CDR1 LNHDA, CDR2 SQIVND (reference sequence). The CDR3 covers 17 residues. Trimming removed 0 bases from V and 6 bases from J; junction bases left unmatched: 10. The CDR3, as DNA: TGTGCCAGTAGTATAGATCCCCCCTCCGGGACAGGGGATGGCTACACCTTC. As protein: CASSIDPPSGTGDGYTF.

V is TRBV19 and J is TRBJ2-5; D perhaps matches TRBD1 (5 bases). V was trimmed by 5 bases and J by 3 bases, leaving 13 bases between them. Germline V gives CDR1 LNHDA, CDR2 SQIVND (reference sequence). This CDR3 region has 14 residues. CDR3 region: CASSFTTVKETQYF. CDR3 DNA sequence: TGTGCCAGTAGTTTCACGACAGTTAAAGAGACCCAGTACTTC.

V usage is TRBV19 and J usage is TRBJ2-1; D possibly uses TRBD1 or TRBD2 (5 bases each). The V end lost 3 bases, the J end lost 7 bases, and 10 bases lay between the germline ends. In germline, CDR1 is LNHDA, CDR2 SQIVND (reference sequence). The CDR3 length is 13 residues. The CDR3 loop reads CASSIRGANEQFF. The CDR3 DNA sequence: TGTGCCAGTAGTATTCGAGGGGCTAATGAGCAGTTCTTC.

V and J are TRBV15 and TRBJ1-4; tentatively, D is TRBD1 (6 bases). Trimming shortened V by 1 base and J by 1 base, and 7 bases separated the two germline ends. The CDR3 covers 15 residues. Germline V lookup: CDR1 LNHNV, CDR2 YYDKDF (reference sequence). The CDR3 DNA is TGTGCCACCAGCAGAGGGGGACAAACTAATGAAAAACTGTTTTTT. This sequence encodes CATSRGGQTNEKLFF.

The V gene is TRBV6-1, the J gene TRBJ1-2; the match to TRBD1 covers 8 bases. Germline CDR1 and CDR2: MNHNS and SASEGT. This CDR3 has 17 amino acids. The V and J ends lost 3 bases and 4 bases, in that order; junction bases with no gene match: 13. The CDR3 region has the DNA TGTGCCAGCAGTGACGAACCTGACAGGGGAAAAGCCTATGGCTACACCTTC. Amino acids: CASSDEPDRGKAYGYTF.

The chain combines TRBV28 with TRBJ1-2; possible D gene TRBD1, 5 bases. This CDR3 contains 14 residues. The germline V gene encodes CDR1 MDHEN and CDR2 SYDVKM. Deletions cut 1 base from V and 7 bases from J, with 13 bases between. The CDR3 region has the DNA TGTGCCAGCAGTTTATCGGGGGGGATAGGTGGCTACACCTTC. It is translated as CASSLSGGIGGYTF.

The chain is built from TRBV28 and TRBJ1-2, with TRBD1 matching over 8 bases. This CDR3 region has 13 residues. Germline values: CDR1 MDHEN, CDR2 SYDVKM. Trimming cost V 7 bases and J 8 bases; bases outside gene matches: 9. The CDR3 nucleotides are TGTGCCAGCAAACTTTCAGGGGGCGGGGGCTACACCTTC. Amino acid sequence: CASKLSGGGGYTF.

This chain joins TRBV12-5 and TRBJ2-1; 8 nucleotides match TRBD2. The V segment lost 1 base and the J segment 5 bases; nucleotides outside the gene matches: 10. CDR3 size: 17 residues. Germline CDR1 LGHNT, CDR2 FRNRAP. The DNA for the CDR3 is TGTGCTAGTGGTTTGGCCTTACTAGCGGAGATCCACAATGAGCAGTTCTTC. Protein: CASGLALLAEIHNEQFF.

The chain links TRBV19 to TRBJ2-5; TRBD2 aligns across 9 bases. Unmatched junction bases numbered 10, after V lost 3 bases and J lost 5 bases. The CDR3 sequence is 16 residues long. Looked up from germline, CDR1 is LNHDA and CDR2 is SQIVND (reference sequence). The CDR3 is CASSIVLREGQETQYF. CDR3 in DNA: TGTGCCAGTAGTATCGTCTTGCGGGAGGGCCAGGAGACCCAGTACTTC.

The chain couples TRBV30 to TRBJ2-3; D possibly corresponds to TRBD2 (5 bases). V was trimmed by 3 bases and J by 1 base, leaving 14 bases between them. This CDR3 comprises 15 residues. In germline, CDR1 is GTSNPN, CDR2 SVGIG (reference sequence). The CDR3 DNA reads TGTGCCTGGAGGGACGGCGTGGGAGGCACAGATACGCAGTATTTT. It translates to CAWRDGVGGTDTQYF.

The chain is built from TRBV5-1 and TRBJ1-1; TRBD1 is a possible D gene (5 bases). V lost 7 bases and J lost 1, with 14 bases in between. The germline CDR1 and CDR2 sequences are SGHRS and YFSETQ. The CDR3 runs to 14 residues. In DNA form, the CDR3 reads TGCGCCAGCTCCCCCGGGGGGGGGAACACTGAAGCTTTCTTT. Amino acid sequence: CASSPGGGNTEAFF.

This clone was seen more than once but under ten times. The chain carries TRBV28 and TRBJ1-2; 7 positions agree with TRBD1. Unmatched junction bases numbered 8, after V lost 6 bases and J lost 4 bases. This CDR3 contains 14 residues. CDR1 and CDR2 from the germline V gene are MDHEN and SYDVKM. This chain's CDR3 is CASRSTGMRYGYTF. The CDR3 region has the DNA TGTGCCAGCAGATCGACAGGGATGCGCTATGGCTACACCTTC.

The chain combines TRBV19 with TRBJ1-2, with D hard to call. The CDR3 runs 13 residues. The V gene lost 6 bases and the J gene lost 2 bases, with 10 bases spanning the gap. Germline V gene lookup returns CDR1 LNHDA and CDR2 SQIVND (reference sequence). DNA of the CDR3: TGTGCCAGTAGGGAACTCAAAAACTATGGCTACACCTTC. As protein: CASRELKNYGYTF.

The CDR3 region is CASSTRAEQFF. CDR3 DNA: TGTGCCAGCAGTACCAGGGCTGAGCAGTTCTTC. The V and J genes are TRBV27 and TRBJ2-1; tentatively, D is TRBD1 (5 bases). The CDR3 has 11 amino acids. CDR1 is MNHEY and CDR2 is SMNVEV in the germline V gene (reference sequence). V dropped 5 bases and J dropped 9 bases, with 8 bases sitting between them.

This sequence joins TRBV27 and TRBJ2-3; 8 nucleotides line up with TRBD2. Germline V gives CDR1 MNHEY, CDR2 SMNVEV (reference sequence). V lost 6 bases to trimming and J lost 5 bases; unmatched junction nucleotides: 10. The CDR3 has 15 residues. DNA for the CDR3: TGTGCCAGCAGGTTGGGACTAGGGGGAGGAGATACGCAGTATTTT. It encodes CASRLGLGGGDTQYF.

The chain links TRBV27 to TRBJ2-7; TRBD2 matches at 13 bases. Germline V gene data show CDR1 as MNHEY and CDR2 as SMNVEV (reference sequence). The CDR3 is 16 amino acids. The ends lost 4 bases at V and 6 bases at J; junction bases unmatched: 9. As DNA, the CDR3 is TGTGCCAGCAGTTCTCAAGGACTAGCGGGAGTGGGCGAGCAGTACTTC. Translated: CASSSQGLAGVGEQYF.

This chain joins TRBV5-1 and TRBJ1-2; D unresolved. With 1 base removed from V and 5 bases from J, the gap between germline ends came to 9 bases. The CDR3 loop spans 13 amino acids. The germline V gene has CDR1 SGHRS and CDR2 YFSETQ. This chain's CDR3 is CASSLLGSYGYTF. DNA for the CDR3: TGCGCCAGCAGCTTGCTCGGCAGTTATGGCTACACCTTC.

The chain couples TRBV4-2 to TRBJ2-2, with TRBD1 as a possible D gene (6 bases). CDR1 and CDR2 (germline): LGHNA, YNFKEQ. The CDR3 loop spans 19 amino acids. V lost 3 bases to trimming and J lost 0 bases, with 20 bases between them. The CDR3 nucleotides are TGTGCCAGCAGCCAGAAGGTCCAGGGGCCTTTCGCGAACACCGGGGAGCTGTTTTTT. This codes for CASSQKVQGPFANTGELFF.

The chain joins TRBV4-1 to TRBJ1-2; weak D call: TRBD1 (5 bases). The CDR3 is made up of 16 amino acids. Deletions cut 0 bases from V and 8 bases from J, with 19 bases between. Germline V gene lookup returns CDR1 MGHRA and CDR2 YSYEKL. The CDR3 region has the DNA TGCGCCAGCAGCCAAGATTCGAAAGGGGCGCAAGGCGGCTACACCTTC. Encoded protein: CASSQDSKGAQGGYTF.

V is TRBV29-1 and J is TRBJ1-5; 7 bases are shared with TRBD1. The V gene end was trimmed by 5 bases and the J gene end by 6 bases; junction bases not matched to a gene: 7. CDR1 is SQVTM and CDR2 is ANQGSEA in the germline V gene. The CDR3 runs to 13 residues. The CDR3 bases are TGCAGCGTTCTTTCCGCAGGGGGTCAGCCCCAGCATTTT. As protein: CSVLSAGGQPQHF.

The rearrangement joins TRBV27 to TRBJ2-1, with D possibly matching TRBD1 (5 bases). The V gene's germline CDR1 is MNHEY and CDR2 SMNVEV (reference sequence). There are 15 residues in the CDR3. Between the trimmed V and J ends, which lost 5 bases and 7 bases, there was a span of 18 bases. The CDR3 sequence: CASSPAQGIGNEQFF. The DNA of the CDR3 is TGTGCCAGCAGTCCAGCCCAGGGTATTGGAAATGAGCAGTTCTTC.

In this sample, this clone turned up once. This sequence joins TRBV5-4 and TRBJ2-1; 13 nucleotides match TRBD2. The germline gives CDR1 SGHNT, CDR2 YYREEE (reference sequence). V gave up 5 bases and J gave up 5 bases; unmatched junction bases: 4. The CDR3 is 15 amino acids. The CDR3 sequence: CASSDGLAGDNEQFF. CDR3 DNA: TGTGCCAGCAGTGACGGACTAGCGGGAGACAATGAGCAGTTCTTC.

V gene TRBV28 combines with J gene TRBJ2-7; TRBD1 matches 7 bases. The junction had 8 bases not matched to a gene; V was cut back by 0 bases and J by 3 bases. The germline gives CDR1 MDHEN, CDR2 SYDVKM. This CDR3 has 16 amino acids. CDR3 amino acids: CASSLWGSAGGYEQYF. The CDR3 nucleotides are TGTGCCAGCAGTTTATGGGGGTCTGCAGGGGGCTACGAGCAGTACTTC.

For the CDR3, the DNA is TGTGCCAGCAGTGAAGGAAGCGGGGGCCAAGAGACCCAGTACTTC. It encodes CASSEGSGGQETQYF. This chain connects TRBV2 to TRBJ2-5, with TRBD2 identical over 8 bases. This CDR3 contains 15 residues. V trimming: 1 base; J trimming: 1 base; junction bases outside the gene matches: 2. Germline-derived CDR1 and CDR2 are SNHLY and FYNNEI.

J is TRBJ2-5 and V is TRBV7-9; TRBD1 agrees at 8 bases. From germline, CDR1 is SEHNR and CDR2 FQNEAQ (reference sequence). After removal of 6 bases from V and 5 bases from J, the junction contained 8 bases not matched to a gene. This CDR3 spans 14 amino acids. CDR3 sequence: CASRRRGPEETQYF. As DNA, the CDR3 is TGTGCCAGCAGACGCAGGGGGCCGGAGGAGACCCAGTACTTC.